The 19 T cell receptor beta chains presented below share a single source sample, sequenced in a study of beta chain features in type 1 diabetes. As every portion of the isolated RNA was reverse transcribed, the sequencing read expressed TCRB transcripts. Assay used: immunoSEQ multiplex PCR; TCRdb lists only in-frame clones, some missing. The table shows roughly 380,000 clones, with about 19% occurring only once. The source material was naive CD4+ T cells from blood. The receptors come from a young woman in good health.

This sequence joins TRBV9 and TRBJ2-1; D uncertain. The CDR3 has 15 residues. V shed 0 bases and J shed 0 bases, with 7 bases lying between them. The germline CDR1 and CDR2 sequences are SGDLS and YYNGEE. The CDR3 protein is CASSVGLSSYNEQFF. The CDR3 nucleotides are TGTGCCAGCAGCGTAGGGTTGAGCTCCTACAATGAGCAGTTCTTC.

Only a few counts were recorded for this clone. The J gene is TRBJ1-2, the V gene TRBV2; D uncertain. V lost 2 bases, J lost 2 bases, and 12 bases lay in between. In germline, CDR1 is SNHLY, CDR2 FYNNEI. CDR3 length: 15 amino acids. CDR3 residues: CASSETNSLNYGYTF. CDR3 bases: TGTGCCAGCAGTGAAACGAACTCTTTGAACTATGGCTACACCTTC.

The table lists this clone with a few counts. The chain combines TRBV5-1 with TRBJ2-1; a possible D gene is TRBD1 (5 bases). From germline, CDR1 is SGHRS and CDR2 YFSETQ. The CDR3 sequence is 15 residues long. Trimming removed 5 bases from V and 8 bases from J, with 20 bases in between. The CDR3 here is CASSSGRGSSHEQFF. CDR3 DNA: TGCGCCAGCAGTTCCGGAAGGGGTTCGTCGCATGAGCAGTTCTTC.

This clone was seen a handful of times. The chain uses TRBV10-3 and TRBJ2-1, with D perhaps TRBD1 (5 bases). The length of the CDR3 is 13 residues. Germline V CDR1 and CDR2: ENHRY, SYGVKD. The V end was cut by 6 bases, the J end by 6 bases, with 12 bases between. The CDR3 reads CAISDPRGNEQFF. CDR3 DNA: TGTGCCATCAGCGACCCTAGGGGCAATGAGCAGTTCTTC.

The chain carries TRBV7-6 and TRBJ2-4; TRBD2 is a possible D gene (5 bases). The CDR3 covers 15 residues. The V and J ends lost 5 bases and 7 bases respectively, with 18 bases between them. CDR1 is SGHVS, CDR2 FNYEAQ, per germline. The CDR3 spells CASSPIRGSFNIQYF. As DNA, the CDR3 is TGTGCCAGCAGCCCCATACGCGGGTCGTTTAACATTCAGTACTTC.

The chain combines TRBV2 with TRBJ2-3; maybe TRBD2 (5 bases). CDR1 is SNHLY and CDR2 is FYNNEI in the germline V gene. This CDR3 spans 12 amino acids. V was trimmed by 7 bases and J by 3 bases, leaving 8 bases between them. In nucleotides, the CDR3 is TGTGCCAGCAAGAGGGAGACAGATACGCAGTATTTT. The encoded protein is CASKRETDTQYF. Full variable domain (remainder filled in from reference TRBV2 and TRBJ2-3): EPEVTQTPSHQVTQMGQEVILRCVPISNHLYFYWYRQILGQKVEFLVSFYNNEISEKSEIFDDQFSVERPDGSNFTLKIRSTKLEDSAMYFCASKRETDTQYFGPGTRLTVL.

The chain uses TRBV25-1 and TRBJ1-5; tentatively, D is TRBD1 (6 bases). V was pared by 3 bases and J by 6 bases, with 12 bases between. Germline-derived CDR1 and CDR2 are MGHDK and SYGVNS. The CDR3 is 14 residues long. The CDR3: CASSEARGAQPQHF. The CDR3, as DNA: TGTGCCAGCAGTGAGGCCAGGGGTGCTCAGCCCCAGCATTTT.

Note on this clone: Different DNA sequences within this sample yield the same CDR3. The rearrangement uses TRBV4-1 and TRBJ2-5; 8 bases map to TRBD2. The junction had 3 bases not matched to a gene; V was cut back by 4 bases and J by 5 bases. Germline V lookup: CDR1 MGHRA, CDR2 YSYEKL. The CDR3 spans 13 residues. The CDR3 region has the DNA TGCGCCAGCAGCCTAACGGGGGGGGAGACCCAGTACTTC. This sequence encodes CASSLTGGETQYF.

The genes are TRBV28 and TRBJ2-1; perhaps TRBD2 as D (5 bases). V dropped 6 bases and J dropped 6 bases, with 6 bases sitting between them. CDR3 length equals 11 residues. Germline V gene sequence: CDR1 MDHEN, CDR2 SYDVKM. The CDR3 DNA sequence: TGTGCCAGCAGCCTAGCCAATGAGCAGTTCTTC. Encoded protein: CASSLANEQFF.

V usage is TRBV5-1 and J usage is TRBJ2-1; 8 nucleotides agree with TRBD2. The germline CDR1 and CDR2 sequences are SGHRS and YFSETQ. The length of the CDR3 is 14 residues. J gave up 14 bases and V 4 bases, and 14 bases lay outside the gene matches. CDR3 sequence (DNA): TGCGCCAGCAGCCCACCAACTAGCGGCGGTAAGGAGTTCTTC. It encodes CASSPPTSGGKEFF. The complete variable domain, with remaining parts taken from reference TRBV5-1 and TRBJ2-1, reads KAGVTQTPRYLIKTRGQQVTLSCSPISGHRSVSWYQQTPGQGLQFLFEYFSETQRNKGNFPGRFSGRQFSNSRSEMNVSTLELGDSALYLCASSPPTSGGKEFFGPGTRLTVL.

This clone was found a few times. V is TRBV4-2 and J is TRBJ2-1; 10 bases are a match to TRBD2. The ends lost 3 bases at V and 8 bases at J; junction bases unmatched: 7. The CDR3 runs 15 residues. Per the germline V gene, CDR1 is LGHNA and CDR2 is YNFKEQ. The CDR3 nucleotides read TGTGCCAGCAGCCAGGGAGCTAGCGGGGGCTATGAGCAGTTCTTC. Amino acids: CASSQGASGGYEQFF.

This clone showed up just a few times. The V and J genes are TRBV2 and TRBJ1-1; a weak D match, TRBD1 (5 bases). Germline V gene lookup returns CDR1 SNHLY and CDR2 FYNNEI. This CDR3 is 14 amino acids long. Trimming shortened V by 3 bases and J by 4 bases, and 12 bases separated the two germline ends. The CDR3 DNA reads as TGTGCCAGCAGTGAGCGAGGGGAGGTCACTGAAGCTTTCTTT. Its translation is CASSERGEVTEAFF.

The chain carries TRBV10-3 and TRBJ2-1; TRBD1 matches 8 bases. The CDR3 contains 15 residues. Losses at the gene ends were 0 bases for V and 9 bases for J; bases not matched to a gene: 7. CDR1 and CDR2 (germline): ENHRY, SYGVKD. The CDR3 sequence is CAISESWQGAFEQFF. DNA of the CDR3: TGTGCCATCAGTGAGTCGTGGCAGGGGGCTTTTGAGCAGTTCTTC.

This clone was seen a handful of times. The same CDR3 can be traced to other DNA sequences in this sample. The V and J genes are TRBV11-2 and TRBJ2-5; D remains ambiguous. Germline V gives CDR1 SGHAT, CDR2 FQNNGV. This CDR3 has 12 amino acids. V lost 5 bases to trimming and J lost 5 bases, with 9 bases between them. The CDR3 DNA reads TGTGCCAGCAGCCCCGGTCGGGAGACCCAGTACTTC. It encodes CASSPGRETQYF.

The CDR3 DNA is TGTGCCAGCAGCGCCACAGGGGGCATGTCACCCCTCCACTTT. Residues: CASSATGGMSPLHF. This chain uses TRBV7-3 with TRBJ1-6; TRBD1 aligns across 9 bases. The CDR3 consists of 14 residues. The V and J ends lost 5 bases and 10 bases, in that order; junction bases with no gene match: 6. Germline V gene data show CDR1 as SGHTA and CDR2 as FQGTGA.

V gene TRBV11-2 combines with J gene TRBJ2-7, with 7 bases lining up with TRBD1. V was pared by 5 bases and J by 2 bases, with 6 bases of the junction left unmatched. Germline V lookup: CDR1 SGHAT, CDR2 FQNNGV. The CDR3 spans 14 residues. CDR3 loop: CASSPTTGTYEQYF. CDR3 DNA sequence: TGTGCCAGCAGCCCGACGACAGGGACCTACGAGCAGTACTTC.

In its sample, this clone was seen a few times. The chain links TRBV29-1 to TRBJ1-3; D perhaps matches TRBD1 (5 bases). Germline V CDR1 and CDR2: SQVTM, ANQGSEA. V dropped 2 bases and J dropped 6 bases, with 14 bases sitting between them. CDR3 length: 14 amino acids. The CDR3 region has the DNA TGCAGCGTTGAACCCCAAGGGGCTCCAAACACCATATATTTT. Its protein product is CSVEPQGAPNTIYF.

The V call is TRBV4-3, the J call TRBJ1-1, with D perhaps matching TRBD1 (6 bases). The V gene lost 2 bases and the J gene lost 7 bases, with 11 bases spanning the gap. The CDR3 totals 13 residues. CDR1 and CDR2 from the germline V gene are LGHNA and YSLEER. This chain's CDR3 is CASSQTRQVEAFF. CDR3 bases: TGCGCCAGCAGCCAAACTCGACAGGTTGAAGCTTTCTTT.

This clone was detected only a few times. The V call is TRBV7-9, the J call TRBJ1-1, with 7 nucleotides matching TRBD1. Germline loops: CDR1 SEHNR, CDR2 FQNEAQ (reference sequence). This CDR3 spans 13 amino acids. Trimming took 5 bases from V and 6 from J; bases not matched to a gene: 6. CDR3 coding DNA: TGTGCCAGCAGCGGGACAGATTCTTCTGAAGCTTTCTTT. It translates to CASSGTDSSEAFF.